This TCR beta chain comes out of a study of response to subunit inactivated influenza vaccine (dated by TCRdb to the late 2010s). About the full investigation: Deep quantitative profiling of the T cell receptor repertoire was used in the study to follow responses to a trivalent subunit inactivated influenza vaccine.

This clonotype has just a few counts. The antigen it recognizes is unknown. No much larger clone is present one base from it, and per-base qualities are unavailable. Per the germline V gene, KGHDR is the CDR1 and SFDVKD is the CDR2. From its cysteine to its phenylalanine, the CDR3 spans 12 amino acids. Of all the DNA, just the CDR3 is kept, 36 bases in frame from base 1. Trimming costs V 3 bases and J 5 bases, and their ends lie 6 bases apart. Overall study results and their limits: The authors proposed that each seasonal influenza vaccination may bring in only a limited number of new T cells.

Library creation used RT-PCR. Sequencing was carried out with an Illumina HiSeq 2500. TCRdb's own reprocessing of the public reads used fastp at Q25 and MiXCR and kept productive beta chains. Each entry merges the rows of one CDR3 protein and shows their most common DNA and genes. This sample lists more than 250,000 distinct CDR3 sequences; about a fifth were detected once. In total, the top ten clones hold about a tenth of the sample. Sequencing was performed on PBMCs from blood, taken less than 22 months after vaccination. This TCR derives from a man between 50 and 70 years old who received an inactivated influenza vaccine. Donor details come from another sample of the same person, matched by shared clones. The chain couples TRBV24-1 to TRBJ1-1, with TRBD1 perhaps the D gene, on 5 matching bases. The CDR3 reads CATSDGGTEAFF. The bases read TGTGCCACCAGTGATGGGGGTACTGAAGCTTTCTTT.